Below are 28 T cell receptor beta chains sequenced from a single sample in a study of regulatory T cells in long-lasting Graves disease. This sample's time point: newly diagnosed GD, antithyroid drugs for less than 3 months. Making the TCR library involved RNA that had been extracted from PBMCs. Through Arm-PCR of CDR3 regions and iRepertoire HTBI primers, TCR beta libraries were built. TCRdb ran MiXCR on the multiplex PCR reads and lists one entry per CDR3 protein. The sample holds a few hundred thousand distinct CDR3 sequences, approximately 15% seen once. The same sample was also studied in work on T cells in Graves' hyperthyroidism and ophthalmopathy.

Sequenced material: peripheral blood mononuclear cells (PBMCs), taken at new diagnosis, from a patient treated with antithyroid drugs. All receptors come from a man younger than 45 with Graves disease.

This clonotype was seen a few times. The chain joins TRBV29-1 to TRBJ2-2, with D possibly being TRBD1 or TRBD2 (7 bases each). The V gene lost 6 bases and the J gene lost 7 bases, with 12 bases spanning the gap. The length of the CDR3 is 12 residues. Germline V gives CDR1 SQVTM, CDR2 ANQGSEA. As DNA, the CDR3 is TGCAGCGTCAGGGGGGGAAGCGGGGAGCTGTTTTTT. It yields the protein CSVRGGSGELFF.

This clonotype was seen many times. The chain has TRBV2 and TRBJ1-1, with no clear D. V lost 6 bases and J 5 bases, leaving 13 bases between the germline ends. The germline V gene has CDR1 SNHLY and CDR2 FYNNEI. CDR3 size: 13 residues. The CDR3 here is CASRKHERTEAFF. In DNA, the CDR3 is TGTGCCAGCAGGAAGCACGAGAGGACTGAAGCTTTCTTT.

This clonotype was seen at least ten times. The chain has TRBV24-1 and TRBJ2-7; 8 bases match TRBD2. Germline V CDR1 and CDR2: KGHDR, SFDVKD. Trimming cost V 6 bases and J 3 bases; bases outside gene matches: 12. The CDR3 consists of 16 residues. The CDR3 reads CATSLASGSRYYEQYF. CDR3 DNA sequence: TGTGCCACCAGTTTGGCGAGCGGGAGTAGGTACTACGAGCAGTACTTC.

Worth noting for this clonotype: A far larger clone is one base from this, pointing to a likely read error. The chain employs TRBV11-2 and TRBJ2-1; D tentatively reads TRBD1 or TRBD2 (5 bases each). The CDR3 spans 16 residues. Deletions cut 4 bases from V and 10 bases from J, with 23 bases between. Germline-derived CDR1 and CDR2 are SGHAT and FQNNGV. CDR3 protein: CASSSFPGRAPYEQFF. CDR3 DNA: TGTGCCAGCAGCTCTTTCCCGGGACGGGCTCCCTACGAGCAGTTCTTC. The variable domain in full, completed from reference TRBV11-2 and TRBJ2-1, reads EAGVAQSPRYKIIEKRQSVAFWCNPISGHATLYWYQQILGQGPKLLIQFQNNGVVDDSQLPKDRFSAERLKGVDSTLKIQPAKLEDSAVYLCASSSFPGRAPYEQFFGPGTRLTVL.

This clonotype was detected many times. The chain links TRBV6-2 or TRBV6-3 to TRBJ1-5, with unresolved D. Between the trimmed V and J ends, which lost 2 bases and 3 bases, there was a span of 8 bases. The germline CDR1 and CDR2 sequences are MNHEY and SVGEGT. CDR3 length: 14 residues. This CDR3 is CASSYRPDNQPQHF. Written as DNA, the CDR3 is TGTGCCAGCAGTTACCGACCGGACAATCAGCCCCAGCATTTT.

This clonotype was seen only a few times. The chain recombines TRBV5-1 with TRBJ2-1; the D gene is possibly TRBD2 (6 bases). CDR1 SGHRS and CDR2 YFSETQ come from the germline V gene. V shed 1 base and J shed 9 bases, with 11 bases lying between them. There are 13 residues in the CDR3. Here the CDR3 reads CASSLNIGGEQFF. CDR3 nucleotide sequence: TGCGCCAGCAGCTTGAATATCGGGGGTGAGCAGTTCTTC.

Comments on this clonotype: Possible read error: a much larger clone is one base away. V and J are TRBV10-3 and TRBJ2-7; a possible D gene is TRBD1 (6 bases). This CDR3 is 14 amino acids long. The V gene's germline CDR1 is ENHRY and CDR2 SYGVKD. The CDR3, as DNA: TGTGTCATCAGGGCTCAGGGGAAGGCCTACGAGCAGTACTTC. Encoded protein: CVIRAQGKAYEQYF.

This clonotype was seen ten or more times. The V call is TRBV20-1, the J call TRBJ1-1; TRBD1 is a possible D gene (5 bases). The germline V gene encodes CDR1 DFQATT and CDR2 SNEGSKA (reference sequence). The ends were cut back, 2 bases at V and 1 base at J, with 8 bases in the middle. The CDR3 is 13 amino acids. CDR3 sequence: CSARPDRNTEAFF. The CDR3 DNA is TGCAGTGCTAGACCTGACAGGAACACTGAAGCTTTCTTT.

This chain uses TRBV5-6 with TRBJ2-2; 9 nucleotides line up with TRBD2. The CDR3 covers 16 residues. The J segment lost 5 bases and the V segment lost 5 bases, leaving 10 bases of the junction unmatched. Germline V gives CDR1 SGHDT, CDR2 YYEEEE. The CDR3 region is CASRSYDSGSTGELFF. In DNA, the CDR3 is TGTGCCAGCAGAAGCTACGATAGCGGGAGTACCGGGGAGCTGTTTTTT.

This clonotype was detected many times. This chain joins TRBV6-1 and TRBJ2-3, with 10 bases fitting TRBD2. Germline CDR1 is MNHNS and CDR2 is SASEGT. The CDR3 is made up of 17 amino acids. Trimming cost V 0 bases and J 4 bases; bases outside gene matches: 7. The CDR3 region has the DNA TGTGCCAGCAGTGAAGCGCGTCTAGCGGGAGTGTCAGATACGCAGTATTTT. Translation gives CASSEARLAGVSDTQYF.

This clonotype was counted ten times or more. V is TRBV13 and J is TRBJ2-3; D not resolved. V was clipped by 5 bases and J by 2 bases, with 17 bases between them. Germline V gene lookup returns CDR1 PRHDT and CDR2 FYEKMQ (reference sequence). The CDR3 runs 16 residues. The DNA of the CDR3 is TGTGCCAGCAGCCCAGACACCGGGCCTAACACAGATACGCAGTATTTT. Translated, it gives CASSPDTGPNTDTQYF.

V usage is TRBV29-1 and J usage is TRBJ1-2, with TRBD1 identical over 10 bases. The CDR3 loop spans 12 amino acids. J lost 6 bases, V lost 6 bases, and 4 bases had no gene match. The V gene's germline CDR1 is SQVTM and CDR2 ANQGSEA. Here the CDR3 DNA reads TGCAGCGTCCGCGACAGGGGGCATGGCTACACCTTC. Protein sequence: CSVRDRGHGYTF.

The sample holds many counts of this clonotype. The CDR3 coding sequence is TGTGCCAGCAGTCCGGGACGGGGGGAAAAACTGTTTTTT. Encoded protein: CASSPGRGEKLFF. The chain uses TRBV12-3 or TRBV12-4 and TRBJ1-4; tentative D call: TRBD1 (5 bases). V shed 5 bases and J shed 8 bases, with 12 bases lying between them. The CDR3 has 13 residues.

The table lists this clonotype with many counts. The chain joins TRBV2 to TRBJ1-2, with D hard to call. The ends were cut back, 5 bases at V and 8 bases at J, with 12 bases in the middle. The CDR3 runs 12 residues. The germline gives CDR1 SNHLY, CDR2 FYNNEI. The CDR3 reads CASSSQVTGYTF. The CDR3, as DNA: TGTGCCAGCAGTTCTCAAGTAACCGGCTACACCTTC.

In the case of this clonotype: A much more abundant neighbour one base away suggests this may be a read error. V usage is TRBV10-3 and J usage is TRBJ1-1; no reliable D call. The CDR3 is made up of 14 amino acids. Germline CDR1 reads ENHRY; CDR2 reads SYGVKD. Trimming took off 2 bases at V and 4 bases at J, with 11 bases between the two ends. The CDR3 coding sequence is TGTGCCATCAGTGAGGACGAGGATCGCACTGAAGCTTTCTTT. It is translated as CAISEDEDRTEAFF.

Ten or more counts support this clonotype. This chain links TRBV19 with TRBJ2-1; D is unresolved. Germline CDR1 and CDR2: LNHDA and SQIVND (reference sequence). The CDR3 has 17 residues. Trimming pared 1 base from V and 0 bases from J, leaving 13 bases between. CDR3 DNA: TGTGCCAGTAGTATAGTCCCGGCAGGCAGCTCCTACAATGAGCAGTTCTTC. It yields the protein CASSIVPAGSSYNEQFF.

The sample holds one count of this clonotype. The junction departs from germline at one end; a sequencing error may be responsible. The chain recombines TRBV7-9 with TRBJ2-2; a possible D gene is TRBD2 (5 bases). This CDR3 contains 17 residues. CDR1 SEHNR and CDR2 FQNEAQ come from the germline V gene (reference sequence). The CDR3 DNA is TGTGCCAGCAGCTTAAGGTCAAGGGCTCGGAACACCGGGGAGCTGTCTTTT. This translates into CASSLRSRARNTGELSF. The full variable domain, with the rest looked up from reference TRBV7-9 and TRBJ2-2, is DTGVSQNPRHKITKRGQNVTFRCDPISEHNRLYWYRQTLGQGPEFLTYFQNEAQLEKSRLLSDRFSAERPKGSFSTLEIQRTEQGDSAMYLCASSLRSRARNTGELSFGEGSRLTVL.

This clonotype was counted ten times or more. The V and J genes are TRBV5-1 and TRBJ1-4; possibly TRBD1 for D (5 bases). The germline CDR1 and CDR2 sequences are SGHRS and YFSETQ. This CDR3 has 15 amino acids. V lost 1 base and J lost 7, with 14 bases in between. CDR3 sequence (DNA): TGCGCCAGCAGCTTGAGGCCTCAGGGAGGTGAAAAACTGTTTTTT. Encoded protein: CASSLRPQGGEKLFF.

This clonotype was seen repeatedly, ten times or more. The CDR3, as DNA: TGCAGTGCTAGGATGGCGGGATACACAGATACGCAGTATTTT. Protein: CSARMAGYTDTQYF. The J gene is TRBJ2-3, the V gene TRBV20-1; D perhaps matches TRBD2 (6 bases). This CDR3 is built from 14 residues. Trimming took off 3 bases at V and 2 bases at J, with 12 bases between the two ends. Germline CDR1 and CDR2: DFQATT and SNEGSKA (reference sequence).

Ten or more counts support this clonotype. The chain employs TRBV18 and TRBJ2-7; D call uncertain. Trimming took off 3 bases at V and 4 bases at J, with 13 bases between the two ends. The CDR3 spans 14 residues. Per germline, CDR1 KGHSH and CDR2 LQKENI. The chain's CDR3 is CASSPSANSYEQYF. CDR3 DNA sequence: TGTGCCAGCTCACCGTCGGCAAACTCTTACGAGCAGTACTTC. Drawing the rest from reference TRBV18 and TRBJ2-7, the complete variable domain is NAGVMQNPRHLVRRRGQEARLRCSPMKGHSHVYWYRQLPEEGLKFMVYLQKENIIDESGMPKERFSAEFPKEGPSILRIQQVVRGDSAAYFCASSPSANSYEQYFGPGTRLTVT.

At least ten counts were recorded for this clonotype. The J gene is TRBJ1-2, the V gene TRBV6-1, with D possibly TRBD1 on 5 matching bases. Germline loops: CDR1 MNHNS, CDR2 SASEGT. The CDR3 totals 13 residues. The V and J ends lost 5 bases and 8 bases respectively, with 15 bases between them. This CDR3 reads CASSTGAMSGYTF. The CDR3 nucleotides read TGTGCCAGCAGTACCGGGGCGATGAGCGGCTACACCTTC.

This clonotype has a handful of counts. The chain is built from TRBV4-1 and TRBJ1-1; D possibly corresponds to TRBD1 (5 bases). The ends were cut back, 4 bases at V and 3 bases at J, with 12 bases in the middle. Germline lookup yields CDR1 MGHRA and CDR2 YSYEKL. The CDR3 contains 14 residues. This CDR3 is CASSRTREDTEAFF. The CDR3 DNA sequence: TGCGCCAGCAGCCGCACCAGGGAAGACACTGAAGCTTTCTTT.

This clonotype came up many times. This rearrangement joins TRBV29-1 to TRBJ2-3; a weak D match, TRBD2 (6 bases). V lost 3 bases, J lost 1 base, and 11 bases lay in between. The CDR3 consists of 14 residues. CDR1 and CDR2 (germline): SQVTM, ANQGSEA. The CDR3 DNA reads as TGCAGCGTTGACGGGGGAGAGGGCACAGATACGCAGTATTTT. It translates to CSVDGGEGTDTQYF.

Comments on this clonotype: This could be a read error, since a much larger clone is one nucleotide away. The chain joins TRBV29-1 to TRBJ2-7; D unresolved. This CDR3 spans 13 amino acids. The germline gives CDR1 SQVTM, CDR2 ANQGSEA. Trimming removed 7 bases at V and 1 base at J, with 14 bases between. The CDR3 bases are TGCAGCGCGTTCCGCAGTAGATCCTACGAGCAGTACTTC. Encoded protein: CSAFRSRSYEQYF.

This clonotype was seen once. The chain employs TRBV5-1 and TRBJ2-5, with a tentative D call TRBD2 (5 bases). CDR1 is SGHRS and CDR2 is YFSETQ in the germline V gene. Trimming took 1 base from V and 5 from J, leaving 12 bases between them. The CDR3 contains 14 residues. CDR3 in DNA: TGCGCCAGCAGCTTGATCATCCCGGGGGAGACCCAGTACTTC. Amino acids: CASSLIIPGETQYF. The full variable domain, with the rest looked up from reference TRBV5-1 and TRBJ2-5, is KAGVTQTPRYLIKTRGQQVTLSCSPISGHRSVSWYQQTPGQGLQFLFEYFSETQRNKGNFPGRFSGRQFSNSRSEMNVSTLELGDSALYLCASSLIIPGETQYFGPGTRLLVL.

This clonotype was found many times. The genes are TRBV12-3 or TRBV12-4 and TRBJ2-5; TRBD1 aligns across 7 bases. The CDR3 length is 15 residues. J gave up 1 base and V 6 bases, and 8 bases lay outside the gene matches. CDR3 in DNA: TGTGCCAGCAGCGTCACAGGGGCGGTCCAAGAGACCCAGTACTTC. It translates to CASSVTGAVQETQYF.

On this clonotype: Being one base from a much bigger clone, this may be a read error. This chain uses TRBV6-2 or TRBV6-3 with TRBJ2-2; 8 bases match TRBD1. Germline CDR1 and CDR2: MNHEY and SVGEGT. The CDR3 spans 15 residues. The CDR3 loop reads CASSESQGANGELSF. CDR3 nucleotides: TGTGCCAGCAGTGAATCGCAGGGGGCAAACGGGGAGCTGTCTTTT.

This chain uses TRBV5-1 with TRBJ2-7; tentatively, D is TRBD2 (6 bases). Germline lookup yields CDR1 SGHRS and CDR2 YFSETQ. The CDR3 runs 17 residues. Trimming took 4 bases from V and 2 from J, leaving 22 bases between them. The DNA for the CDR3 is TGCGCCAGCAGCCCGGGACTTACACTCGAATCCGCCTACGAGCAGTACTTC. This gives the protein CASSPGLTLESAYEQYF.